Presented here are 20 T cell receptor beta chains from one specimen sequenced in a study of T cell repertoires in cytomegalovirus infection. MiXCR, run by TCRdb on the reads, gives a single entry per CDR3 protein. Of about half a million distinct CDR3 sequences listed, under 55% were seen once; the top ten hold around 45%. No cognate antigen is known for these TCRs. Material: cultured PBMCs, obtained from culture after CMV antigen stimulation. These receptor sequences come from a human donor in good health (CMV status not recorded). Some clones in this sample may be carry-over from other donors' samples.

In its sample, this clonotype was seen a few times. The chain uses TRBV27 and TRBJ2-7; 7 nucleotides line up with TRBD1. This CDR3 is 14 amino acids long. The V gene end was trimmed by 4 bases and the J gene end by 3 bases; junction bases not matched to a gene: 6. Germline V lookup: CDR1 MNHEY, CDR2 SMNVEV (reference sequence). For the CDR3, the DNA is TGTGCCAGCAGTTCCCTAGACAGGGACTACGAGCAGTACTTC. Translating gives CASSSLDRDYEQYF.

J is TRBJ2-7 and V is TRBV6-1; D might be TRBD2 (6 bases). Trimming pared 4 bases from V and 6 bases from J, leaving 13 bases between. The CDR3 totals 13 residues. Per germline, CDR1 MNHNS and CDR2 SASEGT. The CDR3 loop reads CASSVRGTREQYF. The CDR3 DNA is TGTGCCAGCAGTGTTCGCGGGACCCGCGAGCAGTACTTC.

This rearrangement joins TRBV7-6 to TRBJ1-6; D is unresolved. There are 17 residues in the CDR3. CDR1 and CDR2 from the germline V gene are SGHVS and FNYEAQ. Trimming stripped 1 base from V and 10 bases from J, with 20 bases between. The CDR3 DNA is TGTGCCAGCAGCTTAGTCGGAGGTAGACTGTCGGAATCACCCCTCCACTTT. It is translated as CASSLVGGRLSESPLHF.

This clonotype was seen a few times. The V and J genes are TRBV7-2 and TRBJ2-3; D unresolved. The CDR3 has 15 residues. Between the trimmed V and J ends, which lost 5 bases and 6 bases, there was a span of 18 bases. From germline, CDR1 is SGHTA and CDR2 FQGNSA. CDR3: CASSAGRETQDTQYF. The CDR3, as DNA: TGTGCCAGCAGCGCCGGTAGGGAAACACAGGATACGCAGTATTTT.

The chain is built from TRBV25-1 and TRBJ1-3; D might be TRBD1 (5 bases). Germline V gene data show CDR1 as MGHDK and CDR2 as SYGVNS. The CDR3 has 15 amino acids. V was pared by 2 bases and J by 0 bases, with 8 bases between. This CDR3 reads CASSETGVSGNTIYF. The CDR3 bases are TGTGCCAGCAGTGAAACAGGAGTCTCTGGAAACACCATATATTTT.

Note on this clonotype: Germline is not matched at one junction end, which may reflect a read error. This chain connects TRBV13 to TRBJ1-1, with 7 bases identical to TRBD1. CDR1 and CDR2 from the germline V gene are PRHDT and FYEKMQ (reference sequence). The CDR3 spans 13 residues. The CDR3 DNA sequence: TGTGCCAACAGCCAGGGGGTTGCGTCTGAAGCTTTCTTT. Its protein is CANSQGVASEAFF.

The gene calls are TRBV4-3 and TRBJ2-1; 7 nucleotides align to TRBD2. Germline CDR1 is LGHNA and CDR2 is YSLEER. Trimming at V came to 0 bases and at J to 0 bases, leaving 2 bases not matched to a gene. The CDR3 sequence is 16 residues long. CDR3 amino acids: CASSQEIAGSYNEQFF. The CDR3 nucleotides read TGCGCCAGCAGCCAAGAAATAGCGGGCTCCTACAATGAGCAGTTCTTC.

The chain joins TRBV6-6 to TRBJ2-7; 10 bases are a match to TRBD1. This CDR3 comprises 14 residues. V was clipped by 8 bases and J by 10 bases; unmatched bases: 14. Per germline, CDR1 MNHNY and CDR2 SVGAGI (reference sequence). CDR3 region: CASRPGTGDEAQYF. DNA of the CDR3: TGTGCCAGCCGACCCGGGACAGGGGATGAAGCCCAGTACTTC.

The V and J genes are TRBV12-3 or TRBV12-4 and TRBJ1-2; perhaps TRBD1 as D (5 bases). CDR3 length: 16 amino acids. V was pared by 4 bases and J by 0 bases, with 15 bases between. In nucleotides, the CDR3 is TGTGCCAGCAGTTCCGGGGGGTGGGGTTCTAACTATGGCTACACCTTC. Encoded protein: CASSSGGWGSNYGYTF.

A note on this clonotype: No conserved phenylalanine or tryptophan is present at the end of the CDR3, so a read error is the likely explanation. No DNA is shown, since the ends of the CDR3 on it are uncertain; the CDR3 is the one TCRdb lists. The V and J genes are TRBV7-2 and TRBJ2-5; TRBD1 is the table's D call, not checked against the DNA. Germline CDR1 and CDR2: SGHTA and FQGNSA. The CDR3 contains 19 residues when both ends are counted. The CDR3 sequence: CASSVRRDKDISTRWPRDL.

The chain couples TRBV7-8 to TRBJ2-5; 7 nucleotides align to TRBD2. The CDR3 extends over 14 amino acids. The V gene end was trimmed by 5 bases and the J gene end by 5 bases; junction bases not matched to a gene: 8. The germline gives CDR1 SGHVS, CDR2 FQNEAQ. The CDR3 bases are TGTGCCAGCAGCCCCCTGAGGGGAGGGGAGACCCAGTACTTC. Protein sequence: CASSPLRGGETQYF.

The genes are TRBV5-1 and TRBJ2-7; D might be TRBD2 (6 bases). V was cut by 0 bases and J by 5 bases, with 9 bases left in between. Germline CDR1 is SGHRS and CDR2 is YFSETQ. The CDR3 covers 13 residues. In nucleotides, the CDR3 is TGCGCCAGCAGCTTGGTTCCTAGCGACGAGCAGTACTTC. It yields the protein CASSLVPSDEQYF.

The V gene is TRBV7-8, the J gene TRBJ1-1, with D unresolved. Germline values: CDR1 SGHVS, CDR2 FQNEAQ. The CDR3 is made up of 15 amino acids. The ends were cut back, 1 base at V and 5 bases at J, with 14 bases in the middle. CDR3 in amino acids: CASSLVLGSGTEAFF. The CDR3 DNA reads as TGTGCCAGCAGCTTAGTCCTGGGATCCGGAACTGAAGCTTTCTTT.

V gene TRBV7-9 combines with J gene TRBJ2-7; 8 bases line up with TRBD2. The CDR3 is made up of 13 amino acids. The V segment lost 5 bases and the J segment 5 bases; nucleotides outside the gene matches: 5. The germline CDR1 and CDR2 sequences are SEHNR and FQNEAQ (reference sequence). CDR3 amino acids: CASSLGRADEQYF. The CDR3 nucleotides are TGTGCCAGCAGCCTCGGGAGGGCCGACGAGCAGTACTTC.

In this sample, this clonotype turned up a few times. This chain connects TRBV10-3 to TRBJ2-3; tentatively, D is TRBD1 (5 bases). CDR1 and CDR2 (germline): ENHRY, SYGVKD. V was trimmed by 3 bases and J by 1 base, leaving 8 bases between them. CDR3 length: 14 residues. The CDR3 protein is CAISDRVGTDTQYF. DNA for the CDR3: TGTGCCATCAGTGACAGGGTCGGCACAGATACGCAGTATTTT.

The V gene is TRBV12-3 or TRBV12-4, the J gene TRBJ1-6; 8 positions agree with TRBD1. The CDR3 runs to 13 residues. The J segment lost 12 bases and the V segment lost 5 bases, leaving 6 bases of the junction unmatched. CDR3 nucleotides: TGTGCCAGCAGTATCGGACAGGGAGTACCCCTCCACTTT. Translation: CASSIGQGVPLHF.

This clonotype was counted between two and nine times. The gene calls are TRBV7-2 and TRBJ2-3, with unresolved D. V gave up 3 bases and J gave up 4 bases, with 5 bases separating them. Germline V gene sequence: CDR1 SGHTA, CDR2 FQGNSA. The CDR3 spans 12 residues. The CDR3 here is CASSFPSDTQYF. The CDR3 DNA sequence: TGTGCCAGCAGCTTTCCCTCAGATACGCAGTATTTT.

The chain has TRBV6-1 and TRBJ1-1; TRBD1 might be the D (5 bases). V lost 6 bases, J lost 2 bases, and 10 bases lay in between. Germline assignment: CDR1 MNHNS and CDR2 SASEGT. CDR3 length: 13 residues. CDR3 region: CASRDRDNTEAFF. CDR3 nucleotides: TGTGCCAGCAGAGACCGGGACAACACTGAAGCTTTCTTT.

This clonotype was detected only a few times. The chain carries TRBV6-1 and TRBJ2-3; TRBD1 is a possible D gene (6 bases). Germline V gives CDR1 MNHNS, CDR2 SASEGT. V lost 6 bases and J lost 4, with 23 bases in between. There are 17 residues in the CDR3. The CDR3 reads CASRQGRADSYSDTQYF. CDR3 DNA: TGTGCCAGCAGACAGGGCAGGGCGGACTCGTACTCAGATACGCAGTATTTT.

The table lists this clonotype with a count of one. The V call is TRBV6-5, the J call TRBJ2-2, with unresolved D. With 2 bases removed from V and 9 bases from J, the gap between germline ends came to 10 bases. CDR3 length: 13 amino acids. Germline assignment: CDR1 MNHEY and CDR2 SVGAGI. For the CDR3, the DNA is TGTGCCAGCAGTTACCCTGGGCGGAGGGAGCTGTTTTTT. Its protein is CASSYPGRRELFF.